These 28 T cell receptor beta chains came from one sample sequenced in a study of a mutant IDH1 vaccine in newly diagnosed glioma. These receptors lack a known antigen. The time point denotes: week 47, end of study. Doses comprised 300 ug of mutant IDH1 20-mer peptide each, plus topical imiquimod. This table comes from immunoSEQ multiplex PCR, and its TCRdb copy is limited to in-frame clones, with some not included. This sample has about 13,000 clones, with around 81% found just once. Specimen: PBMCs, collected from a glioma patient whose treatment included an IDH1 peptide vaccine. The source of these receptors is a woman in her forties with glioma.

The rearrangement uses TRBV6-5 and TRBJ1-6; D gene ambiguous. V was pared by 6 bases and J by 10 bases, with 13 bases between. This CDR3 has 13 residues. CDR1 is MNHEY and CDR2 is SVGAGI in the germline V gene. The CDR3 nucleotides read TGTGCCAGCAGCGGCTTGCTGGAGTCACCCCTCCACTTT. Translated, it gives CASSGLLESPLHF.

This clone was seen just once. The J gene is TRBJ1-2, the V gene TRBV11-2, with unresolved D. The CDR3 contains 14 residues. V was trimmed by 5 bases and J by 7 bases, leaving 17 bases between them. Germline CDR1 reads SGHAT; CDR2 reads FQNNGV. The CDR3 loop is CASSPGRRFGGYTF. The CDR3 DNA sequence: TGTGCCAGCAGCCCTGGGCGGAGATTTGGTGGCTACACCTTC.

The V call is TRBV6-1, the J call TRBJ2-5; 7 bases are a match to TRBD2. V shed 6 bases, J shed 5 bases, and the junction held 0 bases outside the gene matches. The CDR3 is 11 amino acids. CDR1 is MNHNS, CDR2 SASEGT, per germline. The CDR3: CASRGGETQYF. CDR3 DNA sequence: TGTGCCAGCAGGGGAGGGGAGACCCAGTACTTC.

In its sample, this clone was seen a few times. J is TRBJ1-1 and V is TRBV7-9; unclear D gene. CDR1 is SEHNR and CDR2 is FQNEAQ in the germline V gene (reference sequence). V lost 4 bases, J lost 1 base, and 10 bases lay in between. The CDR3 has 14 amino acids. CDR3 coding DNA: TGTGCCAGCAGCTCTAGGGCGGGGAACACTGAAGCTTTCTTT. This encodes CASSSRAGNTEAFF.

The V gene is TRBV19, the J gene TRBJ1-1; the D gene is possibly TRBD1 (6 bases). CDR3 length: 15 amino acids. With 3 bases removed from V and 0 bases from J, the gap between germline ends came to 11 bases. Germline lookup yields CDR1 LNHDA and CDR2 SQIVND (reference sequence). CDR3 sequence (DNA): TGTGCCAGTAGTATCCGCAGGGACATGAACACTGAAGCTTTCTTT. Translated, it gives CASSIRRDMNTEAFF.

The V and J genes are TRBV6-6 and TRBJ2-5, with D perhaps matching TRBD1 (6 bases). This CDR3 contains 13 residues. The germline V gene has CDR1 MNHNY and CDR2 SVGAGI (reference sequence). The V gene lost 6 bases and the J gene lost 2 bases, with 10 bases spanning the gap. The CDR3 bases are TGTGCCAGCAGGGACAGTTTACAAGAGACCCAGTACTTC. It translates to CASRDSLQETQYF.

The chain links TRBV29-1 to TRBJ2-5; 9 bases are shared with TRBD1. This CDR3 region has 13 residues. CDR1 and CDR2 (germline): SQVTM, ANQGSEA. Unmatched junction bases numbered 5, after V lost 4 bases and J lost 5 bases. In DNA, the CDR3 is TGCAGCGTTGGGACAGGGGATGGGGAGACCCAGTACTTC. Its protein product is CSVGTGDGETQYF.

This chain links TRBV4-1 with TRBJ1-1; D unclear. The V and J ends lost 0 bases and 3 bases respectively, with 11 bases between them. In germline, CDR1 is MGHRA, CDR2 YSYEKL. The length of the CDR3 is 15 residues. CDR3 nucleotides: TGCGCCAGCAGCCAAGATGTAGGGATTTACACTGAAGCTTTCTTT. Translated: CASSQDVGIYTEAFF.

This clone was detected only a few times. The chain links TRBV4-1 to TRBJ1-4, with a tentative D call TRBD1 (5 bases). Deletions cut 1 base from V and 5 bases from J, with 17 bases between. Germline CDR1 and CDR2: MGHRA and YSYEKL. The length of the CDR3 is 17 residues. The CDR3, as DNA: TGCGCCAGCAGCCAAGGAGGGAGGAGACAGCCAAATGAAAAACTGTTTTTT. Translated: CASSQGGRRQPNEKLFF.

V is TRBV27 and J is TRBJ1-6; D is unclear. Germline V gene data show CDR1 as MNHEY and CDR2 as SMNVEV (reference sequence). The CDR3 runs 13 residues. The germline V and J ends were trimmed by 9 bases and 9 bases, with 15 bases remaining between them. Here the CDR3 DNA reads TGTGCCAGTAACCATTTAGGAGGTTCACCCCTCCACTTT. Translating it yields CASNHLGGSPLHF.

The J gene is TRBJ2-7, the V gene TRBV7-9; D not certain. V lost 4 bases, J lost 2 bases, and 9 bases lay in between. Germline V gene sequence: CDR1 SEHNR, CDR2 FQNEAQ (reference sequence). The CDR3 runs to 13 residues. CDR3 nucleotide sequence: TGTGCCAGCAGCTCGGCCCTGACCTACGAGCAGTACTTC. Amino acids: CASSSALTYEQYF. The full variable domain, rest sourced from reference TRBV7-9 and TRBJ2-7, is DTGVSQNPRHKITKRGQNVTFRCDPISEHNRLYWYRQTLGQGPEFLTYFQNEAQLEKSRLLSDRFSAERPKGSFSTLEIQRTEQGDSAMYLCASSSALTYEQYFGPGTRLTVT.

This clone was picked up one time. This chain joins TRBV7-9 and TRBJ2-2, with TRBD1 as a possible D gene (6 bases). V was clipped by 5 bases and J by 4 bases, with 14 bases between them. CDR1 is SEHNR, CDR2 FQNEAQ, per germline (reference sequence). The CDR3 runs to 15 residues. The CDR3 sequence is CASSKEAGVTGELFF. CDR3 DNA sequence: TGTGCCAGCAGCAAAGAGGCAGGGGTCACCGGGGAGCTGTTTTTT.

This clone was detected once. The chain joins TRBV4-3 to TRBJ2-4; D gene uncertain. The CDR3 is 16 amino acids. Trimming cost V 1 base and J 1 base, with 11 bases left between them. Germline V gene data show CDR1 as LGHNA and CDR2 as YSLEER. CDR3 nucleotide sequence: TGCGCCAGCAGCCAAGCCAGCCTTGAGGCCAAAAACATTCAGTACTTC. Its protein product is CASSQASLEAKNIQYF.

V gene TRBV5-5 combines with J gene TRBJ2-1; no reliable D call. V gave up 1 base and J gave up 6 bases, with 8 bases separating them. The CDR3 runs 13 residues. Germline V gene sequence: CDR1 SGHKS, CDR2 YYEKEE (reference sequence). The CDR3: CASSLWVGNEQFF. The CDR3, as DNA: TGTGCCAGCAGCTTGTGGGTCGGCAATGAGCAGTTCTTC.

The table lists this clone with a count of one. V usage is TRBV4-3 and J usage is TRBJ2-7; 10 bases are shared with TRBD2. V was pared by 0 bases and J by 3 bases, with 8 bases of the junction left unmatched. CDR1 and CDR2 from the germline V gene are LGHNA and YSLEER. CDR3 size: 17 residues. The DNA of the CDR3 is TGCGCCAGCAGCCAAGATTTCTTATTAGCGGGGGGCTACGAGCAGTACTTC. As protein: CASSQDFLLAGGYEQYF.

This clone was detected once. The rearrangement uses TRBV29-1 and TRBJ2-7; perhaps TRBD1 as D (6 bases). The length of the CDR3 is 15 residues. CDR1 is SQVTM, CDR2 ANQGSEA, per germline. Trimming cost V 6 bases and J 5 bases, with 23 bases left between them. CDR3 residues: CSVNFRGSIWDEQYF. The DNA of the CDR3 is TGCAGCGTGAACTTCAGGGGTAGCATCTGGGACGAGCAGTACTTC.

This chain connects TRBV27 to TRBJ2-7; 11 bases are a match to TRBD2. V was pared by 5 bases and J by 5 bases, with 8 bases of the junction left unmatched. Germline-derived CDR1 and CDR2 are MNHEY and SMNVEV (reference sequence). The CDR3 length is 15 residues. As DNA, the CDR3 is TGTGCCAGCAGTCCTTGGACTAGCGGGCTGGACGAGCAGTACTTC. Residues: CASSPWTSGLDEQYF.

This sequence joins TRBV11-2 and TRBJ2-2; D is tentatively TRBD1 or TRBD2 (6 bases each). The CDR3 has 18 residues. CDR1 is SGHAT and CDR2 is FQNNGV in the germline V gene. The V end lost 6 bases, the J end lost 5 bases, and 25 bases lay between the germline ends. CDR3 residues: CASRARVEERGRTGELFF. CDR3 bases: TGTGCCAGCAGGGCCCGTGTGGAGGAAAGGGGGAGGACCGGGGAGCTGTTTTTT. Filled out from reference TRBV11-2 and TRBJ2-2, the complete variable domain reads EAGVAQSPRYKIIEKRQSVAFWCNPISGHATLYWYQQILGQGPKLLIQFQNNGVVDDSQLPKDRFSAERLKGVDSTLKIQPAKLEDSAVYLCASRARVEERGRTGELFFGEGSRLTVL.

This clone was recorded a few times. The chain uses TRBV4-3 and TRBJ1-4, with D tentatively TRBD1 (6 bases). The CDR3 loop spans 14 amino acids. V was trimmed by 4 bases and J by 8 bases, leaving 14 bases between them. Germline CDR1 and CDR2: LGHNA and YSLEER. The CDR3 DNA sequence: TGCGCCAGCAGCCCCAGGGGAAGCAGGGAAAAACTGTTTTTT. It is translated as CASSPRGSREKLFF.

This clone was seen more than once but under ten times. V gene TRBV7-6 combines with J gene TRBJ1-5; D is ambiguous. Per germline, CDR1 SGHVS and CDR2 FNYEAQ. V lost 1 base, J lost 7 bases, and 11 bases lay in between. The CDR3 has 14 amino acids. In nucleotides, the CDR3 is TGTGCCAGCAGCTTAGGCGAATCACGGCAGCCCCAGCATTTT. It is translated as CASSLGESRQPQHF.

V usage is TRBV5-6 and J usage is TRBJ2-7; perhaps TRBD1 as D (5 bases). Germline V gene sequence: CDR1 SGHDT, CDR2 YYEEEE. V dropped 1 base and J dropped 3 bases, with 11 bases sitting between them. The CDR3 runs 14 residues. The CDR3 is CASSLSPRDYEQYF. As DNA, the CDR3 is TGTGCCAGCAGCTTGTCTCCCAGGGACTACGAGCAGTACTTC.

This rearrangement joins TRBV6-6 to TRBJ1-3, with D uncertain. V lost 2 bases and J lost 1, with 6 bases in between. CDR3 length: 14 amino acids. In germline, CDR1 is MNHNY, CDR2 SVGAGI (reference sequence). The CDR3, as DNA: TGTGCCAGCAGTTACGGGCGGTCTGGAAACACCATATATTTT. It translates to CASSYGRSGNTIYF.

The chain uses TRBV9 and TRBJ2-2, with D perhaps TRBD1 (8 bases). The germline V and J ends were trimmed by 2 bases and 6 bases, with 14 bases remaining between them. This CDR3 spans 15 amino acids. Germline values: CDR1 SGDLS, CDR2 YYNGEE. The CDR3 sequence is CASSVYRGGAGELFF. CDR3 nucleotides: TGTGCCAGCAGCGTCTACAGGGGGGGAGCCGGGGAGCTGTTTTTT.

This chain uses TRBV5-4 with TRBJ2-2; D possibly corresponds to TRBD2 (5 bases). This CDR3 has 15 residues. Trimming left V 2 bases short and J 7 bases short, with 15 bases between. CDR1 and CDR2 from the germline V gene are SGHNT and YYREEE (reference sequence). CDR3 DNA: TGTGCCAGCAGCTTCGGAGCGGTCGAGGGCGGGGAGCTGTTTTTT. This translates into CASSFGAVEGGELFF.

CDR3 coding DNA: TGTGCCAGCAGTCTCGGTGAGCAGTTCTTC. Translating it yields CASSLGEQFF. The V call is TRBV13, the J call TRBJ2-1; D unresolved. CDR3 length equals 10 residues. Between the trimmed V and J ends, which lost 6 bases and 9 bases, there was a span of 6 bases. CDR1 and CDR2 from the germline V gene are PRHDT and FYEKMQ (reference sequence). The whole variable domain, filled in from reference TRBV13 and TRBJ2-1, reads AAGVIQSPRHLIKEKRETATLKCYPIPRHDTVYWYQQGPGQDPQFLISFYEKMQSDKGSIPDRFSAQQFSDYHSELNMSSLELGDSALYFCASSLGEQFFGPGTRLTVL.

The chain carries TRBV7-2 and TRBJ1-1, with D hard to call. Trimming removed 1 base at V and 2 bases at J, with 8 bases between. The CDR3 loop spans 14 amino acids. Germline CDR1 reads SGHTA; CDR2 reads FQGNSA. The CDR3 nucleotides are TGTGCCAGCAGCTTAGGGGTAGCTAACACTGAAGCTTTCTTT. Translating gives CASSLGVANTEAFF.

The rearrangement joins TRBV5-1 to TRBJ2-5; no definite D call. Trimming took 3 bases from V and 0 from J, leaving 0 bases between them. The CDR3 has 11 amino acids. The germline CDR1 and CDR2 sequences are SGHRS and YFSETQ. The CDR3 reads CASSYQETQYF. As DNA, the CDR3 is TGCGCCAGCAGCTACCAAGAGACCCAGTACTTC.

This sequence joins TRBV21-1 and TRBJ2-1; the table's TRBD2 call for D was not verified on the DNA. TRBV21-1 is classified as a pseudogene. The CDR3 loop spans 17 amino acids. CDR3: CASSKSLAGASYNEQFF. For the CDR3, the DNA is TGTGCCAGCAGCAAATCGCTAGCGGGGGCCTCCTACAATGAGCAGTTCTTC.